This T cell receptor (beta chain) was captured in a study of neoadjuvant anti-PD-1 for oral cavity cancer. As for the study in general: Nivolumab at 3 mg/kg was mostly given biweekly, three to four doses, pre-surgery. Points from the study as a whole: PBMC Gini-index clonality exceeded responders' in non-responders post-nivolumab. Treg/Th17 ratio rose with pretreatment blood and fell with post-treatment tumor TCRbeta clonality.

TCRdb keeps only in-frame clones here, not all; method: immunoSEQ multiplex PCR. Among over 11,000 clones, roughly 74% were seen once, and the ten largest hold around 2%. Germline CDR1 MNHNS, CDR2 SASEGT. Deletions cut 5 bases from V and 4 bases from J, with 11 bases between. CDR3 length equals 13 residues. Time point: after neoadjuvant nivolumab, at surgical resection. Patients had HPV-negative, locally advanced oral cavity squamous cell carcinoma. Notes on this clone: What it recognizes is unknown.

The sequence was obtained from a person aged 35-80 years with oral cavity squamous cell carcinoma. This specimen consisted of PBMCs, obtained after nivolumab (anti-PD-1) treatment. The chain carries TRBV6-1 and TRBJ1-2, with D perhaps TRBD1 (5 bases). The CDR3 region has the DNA TGTGCCAGCAGTCTGGACAAGTTCTATGGCTACACCTTC. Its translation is CASSLDKFYGYTF.